This is a list of T cell receptor beta chains from one sample in a study of T cell clones after liver transplantation. TCRdb's copy holds only in-frame clones and misses some; the assay was immunoSEQ multiplex PCR. The sample has some 59,000 clones, 70% to 75% seen once; the top ten hold approximately 15%. The sequenced sample was CD4+ T cells from blood, obtained before liver transplant. The receptor source for this set is a human donor who received a liver transplant. Each CDR3 is given with its conserved first and last residue. A D gene is named only where the DNA matches it firmly. The listing skips clone size in some rows; elsewhere it reads once, few, many or a size class.

size: NA
V: TRBV9
length: 15
J: TRBJ2-2
D: TRBD2
DNA: TGTGCCAGCAGCTTCGGGGGGGGGAACACCGGGGAGCTGTTTTTT
CDR3: CASSFGGGNTGELFF

size: NA
V: TRBV6-5
length: 12
J: TRBJ1-6
D: NA
DNA: TGTGCCAGCAGGGTCAGTAATTCACCCCTCCACTTT
CDR3: CASRVSNSPLHF

size: NA
V: TRBV30
length: 12
J: TRBJ1-2
D: NA
DNA: TGTGCCTGGAGTTGGCAGGGTGACGGCTACACCTTC
CDR3: CAWSWQGDGYTF

size: NA
V: TRBV6-5
length: 14
J: TRBJ2-4
D: TRBD1
DNA: TGTGCCAGCACCCAGGACAGGGGGGGAAACATTCAGTACTTC
CDR3: CASTQDRGGNIQYF

size: NA
V: TRBV6-1
length: 16
J: TRBJ1-6
D: NA
DNA: TGTGCCAGCAGTGGGCAGGGGAAATCCTATAATTCACCCCTCCACTTT
CDR3: CASSGQGKSYNSPLHF

size: NA
V: TRBV2
length: 14
J: TRBJ1-3
D: NA
DNA: TGTGCCAGCAGTGACCTATTATCTGGAAACACCATATATTTT
CDR3: CASSDLLSGNTIYF

size: NA
V: TRBV7-2
length: 13
J: TRBJ2-3
D: NA
DNA: TGTGCCAGCAGCTTGACTAGAGAAGATACGCAGTATTTT
CDR3: CASSLTREDTQYF

size: NA
V: TRBV4-1
length: 16
J: TRBJ1-2
D: NA
DNA: TGCGCCAGCAGCCAAGAAGCTGGGGATCGGGAATATGGCTACACCTTC
CDR3: CASSQEAGDREYGYTF

size: NA
V: TRBV4-1
length: 14
J: TRBJ1-1
D: NA
DNA: TGCGCCAGCAGCGGCCGGACAACTGGGACTGAAGCTTTCTTT
CDR3: CASSGRTTGTEAFF

size: once
V: TRBV6-6
length: 13
J: TRBJ1-5
D: TRBD1
DNA: TGTGCCAGCAGTTCGACAGGGGGCCAGCCCCAGCATTTT
CDR3: CASSSTGGQPQHF

size: once
V: TRBV6-1
length: 15
J: TRBJ2-4
D: NA
DNA: TGTGCCAGCAGTGAAAGGCAGGGCAACAAAAACATTCAGTACTTC
CDR3: CASSERQGNKNIQYF

size: NA
V: TRBV5-1
length: 17
J: TRBJ1-3
D: TRBD1
DNA: TGCGCCAGCAGCTTGTGGGGACAGGGGGCGGCTGGAAACACCATATATTTT
CDR3: CASSLWGQGAAGNTIYF

size: NA
V: TRBV7-8
length: 14
J: TRBJ1-6
D: NA
DNA: TGTGCCAGCAGCTTGTGGGAAGCGGATTCACCCCTCCACTTT
CDR3: CASSLWEADSPLHF

size: NA
V: TRBV28
length: 15
J: TRBJ2-3
D: TRBD2
DNA: TGTGCCAGCAGTGCTAGCGGGGTTAGCACAGATACGCAGTATTTT
CDR3: CASSASGVSTDTQYF

size: NA
V: TRBV28
length: 16
J: TRBJ1-6
D: NA
DNA: TGTGCCAGCACCCTGGGCGCCAGGCCCCGGGGTTCACCCCTCCACTTT
CDR3: CASTLGARPRGSPLHF

size: NA
V: TRBV7-6
length: 12
J: TRBJ2-3
D: NA
DNA: TGTGCCAGCAGCCGGGGCACAGATACGCAGTATTTT
CDR3: CASSRGTDTQYF

size: medium-sized
V: TRBV5-6
length: 15
J: TRBJ1-1
D: NA
DNA: TGTGCCAGCAGCCCGGCCGGGGATTGGAGGACTGAAGCTTTCTTT
CDR3: CASSPAGDWRTEAFF

size: NA
V: TRBV28
length: 13
J: TRBJ1-2
D: NA
DNA: TGTGCCAGCAGTTCCGCAGGAGGCTATGGCTACACCTTC
CDR3: CASSSAGGYGYTF

size: NA
V: TRBV15
length: 16
J: TRBJ2-2
D: TRBD2
DNA: TGTGCCACCAGCAGAGTTGGGACTAGCTTTCCCGGGGAGCTGTTTTTT
CDR3: CATSRVGTSFPGELFF

size: NA
V: TRBV7-2
length: 14
J: TRBJ2-3
D: TRBD1
DNA: TGTGCCAGCAGCTTAGAACAGGGGGTGGATACGCAGTATTTT
CDR3: CASSLEQGVDTQYF

size: NA
V: TRBV7-9
length: 15
J: TRBJ2-7
D: NA
DNA: TGTGCCAGCAGCTTAATTGGCCCCAGACTCAGCGAGCAGTACTTC
CDR3: CASSLIGPRLSEQYF

size: NA
V: TRBV2
length: 15
J: TRBJ2-2
D: TRBD1
DNA: TGTGCCAGCAGCTTATCGGGACAGGGGGACCGGGAGCTGTTTTTT
CDR3: CASSLSGQGDRELFF

size: NA
V: TRBV19
length: 17
J: TRBJ1-3
D: NA
DNA: TGTGCCAGTAGTATCCCATTCGACAGGTCCAAGGGAAACACCATATATTTT
CDR3: CASSIPFDRSKGNTIYF

size: NA
V: TRBV6-1
length: 15
J: TRBJ1-5
D: TRBD1
DNA: TGTGCCAGCAGACCCGGACAGGGAGGGAATCAGCCCCAGCATTTT
CDR3: CASRPGQGGNQPQHF

size: once
V: TRBV6-4
length: 14
J: TRBJ2-3
D: TRBD2
DNA: TGTGCCAGCAGTGCTAGCGGGGGGGCAGATACGCAGTATTTT
CDR3: CASSASGGADTQYF

size: NA
V: TRBV5-1
length: 15
J: TRBJ1-3
D: NA
DNA: TGCGCCAGCAGCTTATCCCCCGTCTCTGGAAACACCATATATTTT
CDR3: CASSLSPVSGNTIYF

size: NA
V: TRBV6-4
length: 15
J: TRBJ2-5
D: TRBD1
DNA: TGTGCCAGCAGTGCGGGACAGGGAGGTGGAGAGACCCAGTACTTC
CDR3: CASSAGQGGGETQYF

size: few
V: TRBV5-1
length: 16
J: TRBJ1-1
D: TRBD1
DNA: TGCGCCAGCAGCTTGGCAGGGACAGCCATGAACACTGAAGCTTTCTTT
CDR3: CASSLAGTAMNTEAFF

size: NA
V: TRBV19
length: 13
J: TRBJ1-2
D: NA
DNA: TGTGCCAGTAGTATAGAGGACAGAGGAGGCTACACCTTC
CDR3: CASSIEDRGGYTF

size: NA
V: TRBV5-6
length: 15
J: TRBJ2-2
D: TRBD1
DNA: TGTGCCAGCAGCAAGGGACAGTCGAACACCGGGGAGCTGTTTTTT
CDR3: CASSKGQSNTGELFF

size: NA
V: TRBV2
length: 14
J: TRBJ1-6
D: NA
DNA: TGTGCCAGTGCAGTCCGGGACTTCAATTCACCCCTCCACTTT
CDR3: CASAVRDFNSPLHF

size: few
V: TRBV6-1
length: 16
J: TRBJ1-4
D: TRBD1
DNA: TGTGCCAGCAGTGAATGGACAGGGGCAACTAATGAAAAACTGTTTTTT
CDR3: CASSEWTGATNEKLFF

size: once
V: TRBV28
length: 15
J: TRBJ1-4
D: NA
DNA: TGTGCCAGCAGTCCCCCAGGGGCAACTAATGAAAAACTGTTTTTT
CDR3: CASSPPGATNEKLFF

size: NA
V: TRBV6-5
length: 13
J: TRBJ2-7
D: NA
DNA: TGTGCCAGCAGCCCCCAAGCCGTCTACGAGCAGTACTTC
CDR3: CASSPQAVYEQYF

size: NA
V: TRBV4-1
length: 18
J: TRBJ2-2
D: TRBD1
DNA: TGCGCCAGCAGCCAGAGAAACCAAGGGACAGGGAGGACCGGGGAGCTGTTTTTT
CDR3: CASSQRNQGTGRTGELFF

size: NA
V: TRBV18
length: 14
J: TRBJ1-4
D: NA
DNA: TGTGCCAGCTCGCCCGGGAGTGGAGGAGAAAAACTGTTTTTT
CDR3: CASSPGSGGEKLFF

size: NA
V: TRBV15
length: 14
J: TRBJ2-7
D: NA
DNA: TGTGCCACCAGCAGAGATCTGGGCCCCTACGAGCAGTACTTC
CDR3: CATSRDLGPYEQYF

size: NA
V: TRBV11-2
length: 15
J: TRBJ2-7
D: TRBD1
DNA: TGTGCCAGCAGCCTACAGACAGGGGGCGCGGGGGAGCAGTACTTC
CDR3: CASSLQTGGAGEQYF

size: NA
V: TRBV2
length: 16
J: TRBJ2-3
D: NA
DNA: TGTGCCAGCAGTTCCTCCGAACTAGTGACCACAGATACGCAGTATTTT
CDR3: CASSSSELVTTDTQYF

size: many
V: TRBV5-1
length: 15
J: TRBJ1-1
D: TRBD1
DNA: TGCGCCAGCATGGCTGGACAGGGCGGGAGCACTGAAGCTTTCTTT
CDR3: CASMAGQGGSTEAFF

size: NA
V: TRBV27
length: 17
J: TRBJ2-2
D: TRBD1
DNA: TGTGCCAGCAGTTTATTGGGACAGGGGGCGCGCACCGGGGAGCTGTTTTTT
CDR3: CASSLLGQGARTGELFF

size: NA
V: TRBV9
length: 14
J: TRBJ1-6
D: NA
DNA: TGTGCCAGCATAGTTGGAGCCTACAATTCACCCCTCCACTTT
CDR3: CASIVGAYNSPLHF

size: few
V: TRBV4-1
length: 18
J: TRBJ2-2
D: NA
DNA: TGCGCCAGCAGCCAAGTGGGATCGGGCAGGGGGAACACCGGGGAGCTGTTTTTT
CDR3: CASSQVGSGRGNTGELFF

size: NA
V: TRBV27
length: 13
J: TRBJ1-2
D: TRBD1
DNA: TGTGCCAGCAGTTCGACAGGGGAGTATGGCTACACCTTC
CDR3: CASSSTGEYGYTF

size: few
V: TRBV5-4
length: 14
J: TRBJ2-2
D: NA
DNA: TGTGCAAGTGGGCGGGATCTTAACACCGGGGAGCTGTTTTTT
CDR3: CASGRDLNTGELFF

size: NA
V: TRBV5-4
length: 15
J: TRBJ1-2
D: TRBD1
DNA: TGTGCCAGCAGCCAAGACAGGGGTATGAACTATGGCTACACCTTC
CDR3: CASSQDRGMNYGYTF

size: few
V: TRBV30
length: 13
J: TRBJ1-2
D: NA
DNA: TGTGCCTGGAACCTGAACTCTAACTATGGCTACACCTTC
CDR3: CAWNLNSNYGYTF

size: NA
V: TRBV27
length: 15
J: TRBJ1-1
D: TRBD1
DNA: TGTGCCAGCAGTCCAAGGACAGGGGGCGACGCTGAAGCTTTCTTT
CDR3: CASSPRTGGDAEAFF

size: NA
V: TRBV28
length: 13
J: TRBJ1-2
D: NA
DNA: TGTGCCAGCAAAGCGTTCGTACAAGCTGGCTACACCTTC
CDR3: CASKAFVQAGYTF

size: NA
V: TRBV19
length: 15
J: TRBJ2-1
D: TRBD2
DNA: TGTGCCAGTAGTATTGGCGGGGGGGCGGTCAATGAGCAGTTCTTC
CDR3: CASSIGGGAVNEQFF

size: NA
V: TRBV29-1
length: 13
J: TRBJ2-7
D: TRBD1
DNA: TGCAGCGTTGTGGGACAGAAGCCTTACGAGCAGTACTTC
CDR3: CSVVGQKPYEQYF

size: few
V: TRBV7-2
length: 14
J: TRBJ1-1
D: NA
DNA: TGTGCCAGCAGCTTAACCAGGGTAAGCACTGAAGCTTTCTTT
CDR3: CASSLTRVSTEAFF

size: NA
V: TRBV4-1
length: 15
J: TRBJ1-2
D: TRBD1
DNA: TGCGCCAGCAGCCAAGGGACAGGTGCTAACTATGGCTACACCTTC
CDR3: CASSQGTGANYGYTF

size: medium-sized
V: TRBV14
length: 15
J: TRBJ2-3
D: NA
DNA: TGTGCCAGCAGCCTTGGAGGGGGGGCTAAAGATACGCAGTATTTT
CDR3: CASSLGGGAKDTQYF